Sequencing of this TCR beta chain was carried out in a study of CD8 T cells in Susac syndrome (dated by TCRdb to about 2019). With respect to the entire study: The study used repertoire sequencing to test whether antigen drove CD8+ T cell activation and differentiation in Susac syndrome. CD8+ T cell repertoire clonality was compared between more than ten healthy donors, some 14 Susac syndrome patients and around 15 multiple sclerosis patients. What the research found in general, with its limitations: The study acknowledged that relatively few individuals were included in the TCR sequencing and HLA analysis.

RNA was extracted with the RNeasy kit and roughly 0.5 to 1 ug was reverse transcribed using random hexamers. The immunoSEQ multiplex PCR assay, which covers 54 Vbeta and 13 Jbeta segments, was used to amplify TCR beta CDR3 regions. PCR amplification bias was corrected using a synthetic template baseline for primer optimization and computational correction. In the paper's pipeline: Reads were assigned to V, D and J genes according to IMGT and analyzed in immunoSEQ Analyzer, with only productive sequences retained. To calculate clonality, Shannon entropy was normalized by log2 of the number of productive unique sequences and then subtracted from one. For each patient and control, public and private clones were evaluated within the 100 most prevalent clones. Clones were defined as Susac-specific when absent from the healthy and MS cohorts, from approximately 970 published viral clones and from other ImmuneACCESS disease sequences. The public sequencing data were trimmed at Q25 with fastp and processed into clonotypes with MiXCR by TCRdb, which kept only in-frame beta chains. CDR3 protein sequences are deduplicated, and each keeps its most common genes and DNA. TCRdb, not the original authors, processed these V and J calls. A total of about 280,000 distinct CDR3 sequences appear in this sample, 80% to 90% of them only once. The ten largest clones capture over 0.1% of the sample.

Peripheral blood CD8+ and CD4+ T cells from healthy donors, Susac syndrome patients and multiple sclerosis patients were profiled using high-throughput TCR beta sequencing. The multiple sclerosis controls were treatment-naive patients who had stable or active relapsing-remitting disease and met the revised McDonald criteria. Bulk CD8+ and CD4+ T cells were purified by magnetic negative isolation, whereas CD8+ TEMRA cells were enriched by FACS. Blood was collected in EDTA tubes and processed within 24 hours, with PBMCs isolated through density gradient centrifugation. PBMCs intended for TCR sequencing were cryopreserved in liquid nitrogen and were subsequently thawed in a 37 degrees C water bath. Purity of sorted or isolated CD4+, CD8+ and CD8+ TEMRA cells was at least 90%. From a lookup of the germline V gene, CDR1 and CDR2 are SGHTA and FQGTGA. The CDR3 contains 16 residues, cysteine and phenylalanine counted. Only the CDR3 portion is preserved as DNA: 48 bases, with reading frame beginning at the first base. Germline trimming amounts to 5 bases on V and 4 bases on J, with 10 as the count of junction bases outside the gene matches.

As regards this clonotype: Its target antigen remains unknown. No quality values exist for individual bases; no much larger clone is one base distant.

The V gene is TRBV7-3 and the J gene is TRBJ2-1; 8 bases in between match TRBD2. This clonotype was sampled from a human donor with multiple sclerosis. Material: CD8+ T cells from PBMCs. The DNA sequence follows: TGTGCCAGCAGCCCAAGTGGCCTAGCGGGTTACAATGAGCAGTTCTTC. Its protein product is CASSPSGLAGYNEQFF. Extended through the reference TRBV7-3 and TRBJ2-1 proteins, this CDR3 yields the full variable domain: GAGVSQTPSNKVTEKGKYVELRCDPISGHTALYWYRQSLGQGPEFLIYFQGTGAADDSGLPNDRFFAVRPEGSVSTLKIQRTERGDSAVYLCASSPSGLAGYNEQFFGPGTRLTVL.